Listed below are T cell receptor beta chains from one sample, sequenced in a study of identical twins. TCRdb re-called the 5' RACE reads through MiXCR, storing one row per CDR3 protein. Here the sample spans some 790,000 distinct CDR3 sequences, 15% to 20% being singletons. In addition, the sample was reused for a study of T cells expressing NK-cell markers.

The sequencing input was PBMCs. The receptor set was obtained from a woman aged 18 to 35 in good health. The CDR3 runs from the conserved cysteine through the conserved F or W. D genes are given only for firm matches. A clone size is listed for some rows: how often the clone was seen (once, few, many), or a class if it is expanded.

D gene: -
J gene: TRBJ1-1
V gene: TRBV7-9
clone size: -
CDR3 DNA: TGTGCCAGCAGCTCAGCATTTCGGGGCCCGAACACTGAAGCTTTCTTT
CDR3 protein: CASSSAFRGPNTEAFF

D gene: -
J gene: TRBJ2-4
V gene: TRBV6-1
clone size: few
CDR3 DNA: TGTGCCAGCGCCGGCGGGAGTAGAGGGGGAAACATTCAGTACTTC
CDR3 protein: CASAGGSRGGNIQYF

D gene: TRBD2
J gene: TRBJ2-7
V gene: TRBV7-2
clone size: -
CDR3 DNA: TGTGCCAGCAGCTTAGGGGCTAGCGGGCCCTATTCCTACGAGCAGTACTTC
CDR3 protein: CASSLGASGPYSYEQYF

D gene: -
J gene: TRBJ2-3
V gene: TRBV20-1
clone size: -
CDR3 DNA: TGCAGTGCCGGGTGGACAGATACGCAGTATTTT
CDR3 protein: CSAGWTDTQYF

D gene: -
J gene: TRBJ2-1
V gene: TRBV6-2/TRBV6-3
clone size: few
CDR3 DNA: TGTGCCAGCAGAATTGGGACTTCCCAGTTCTTC
CDR3 protein: CASRIGTSQFF

D gene: -
J gene: TRBJ2-2
V gene: TRBV7-9
clone size: few
CDR3 DNA: TGTGCCAGCAGCTTAAACCTTCCCGGGGAGCTGTTTTTT
CDR3 protein: CASSLNLPGELFF

D gene: TRBD1
J gene: TRBJ1-2
V gene: TRBV12-3/TRBV12-4
clone size: -
CDR3 DNA: TGTGCCAGCAGCCCACAGGGGGGCCGCGGCTACACCTTC
CDR3 protein: CASSPQGGRGYTF

D gene: -
J gene: TRBJ1-1
V gene: TRBV20-1
clone size: few
CDR3 DNA: TGCAGTGCTAGAGATGGGGGACGGAACACTGAAGCTTTCTTT
CDR3 protein: CSARDGGRNTEAFF

D gene: -
J gene: TRBJ2-3
V gene: TRBV5-1
clone size: -
CDR3 DNA: TGCGCCAGCAGCTCAGACCCAGAGGCCACAGATACGCAGTATTTT
CDR3 protein: CASSSDPEATDTQYF

D gene: -
J gene: TRBJ1-2
V gene: TRBV10-3
clone size: -
CDR3 DNA: TGTGCCATGACCGGACGGATAAACTATGGCTACACCTTC
CDR3 protein: CAMTGRINYGYTF

D gene: -
J gene: TRBJ1-1
V gene: TRBV7-6
clone size: -
CDR3 DNA: TGTGCCAGCAGCTACCCTTTAGGGCAGAACACTGAAGCTTTCTTT
CDR3 protein: CASSYPLGQNTEAFF

D gene: -
J gene: TRBJ1-1
V gene: TRBV6-2/TRBV6-3
clone size: -
CDR3 DNA: TGTGCCAGCAGTTACTCCGGTCTAGAAGCTTTCTTT
CDR3 protein: CASSYSGLEAFF